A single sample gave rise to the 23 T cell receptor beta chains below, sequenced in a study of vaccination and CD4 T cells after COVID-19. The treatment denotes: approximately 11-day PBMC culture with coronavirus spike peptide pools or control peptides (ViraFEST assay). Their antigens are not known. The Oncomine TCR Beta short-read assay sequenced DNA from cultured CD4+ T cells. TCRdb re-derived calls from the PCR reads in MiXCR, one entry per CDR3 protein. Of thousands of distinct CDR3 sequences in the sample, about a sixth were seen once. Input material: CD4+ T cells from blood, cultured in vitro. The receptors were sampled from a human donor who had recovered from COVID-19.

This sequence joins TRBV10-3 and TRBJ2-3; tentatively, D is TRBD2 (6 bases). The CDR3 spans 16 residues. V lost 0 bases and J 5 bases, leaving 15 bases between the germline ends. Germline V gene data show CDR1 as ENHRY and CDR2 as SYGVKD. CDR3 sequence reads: CAISESYAGSGDTQYF. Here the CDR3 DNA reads TGTGCCATCAGTGAGTCGTATGCGGGGTCGGGAGATACGCAGTATTTT.

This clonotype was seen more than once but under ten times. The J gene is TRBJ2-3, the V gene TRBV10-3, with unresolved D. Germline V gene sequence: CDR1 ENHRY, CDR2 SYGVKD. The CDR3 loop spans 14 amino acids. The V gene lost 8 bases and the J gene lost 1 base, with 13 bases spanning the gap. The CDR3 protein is CAISNSPGTDTQYF. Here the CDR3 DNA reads TGTGCCATCTCCAACAGCCCTGGCACAGATACGCAGTATTTT.

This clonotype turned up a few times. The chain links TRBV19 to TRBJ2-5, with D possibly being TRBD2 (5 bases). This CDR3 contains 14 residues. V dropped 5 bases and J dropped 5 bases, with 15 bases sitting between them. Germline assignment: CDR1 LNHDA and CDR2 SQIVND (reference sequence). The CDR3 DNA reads TGTGCCAGTAGTCCCTCCCGAGCGGAGGAGACCCAGTACTTC. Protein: CASSPSRAEETQYF.

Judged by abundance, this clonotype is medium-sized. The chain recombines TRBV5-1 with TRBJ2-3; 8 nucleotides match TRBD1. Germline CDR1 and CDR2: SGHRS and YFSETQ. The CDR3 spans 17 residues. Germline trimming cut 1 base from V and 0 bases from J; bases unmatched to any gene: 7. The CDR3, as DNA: TGCGCCAGCAGCTTGACGGGGACAGGCTATAGCACAGATACGCAGTATTTT. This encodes CASSLTGTGYSTDTQYF.

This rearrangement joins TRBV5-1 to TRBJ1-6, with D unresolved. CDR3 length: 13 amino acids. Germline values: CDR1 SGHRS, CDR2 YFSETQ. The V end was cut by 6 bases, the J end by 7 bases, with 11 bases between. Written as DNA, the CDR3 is TGCGCCAGCACCTTTAGGAACAATTCACCCCTCCACTTT. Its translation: CASTFRNNSPLHF.

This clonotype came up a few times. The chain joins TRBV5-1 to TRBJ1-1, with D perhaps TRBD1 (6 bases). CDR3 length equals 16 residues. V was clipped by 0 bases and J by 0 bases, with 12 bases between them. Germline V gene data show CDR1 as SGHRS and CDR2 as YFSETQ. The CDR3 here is CASSLAGTSMNTEAFF. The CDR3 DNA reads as TGCGCCAGCAGCTTGGCCGGGACATCGATGAACACTGAAGCTTTCTTT.

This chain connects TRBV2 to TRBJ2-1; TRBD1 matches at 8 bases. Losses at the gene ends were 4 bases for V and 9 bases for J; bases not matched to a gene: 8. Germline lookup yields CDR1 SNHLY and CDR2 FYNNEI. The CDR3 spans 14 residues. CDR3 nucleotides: TGTGCCAGCAGTGGCCAGGGGGCGGTTGGTGAGCAGTTCTTC. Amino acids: CASSGQGAVGEQFF. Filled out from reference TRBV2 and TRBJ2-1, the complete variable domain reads EPEVTQTPSHQVTQMGQEVILRCVPISNHLYFYWYRQILGQKVEFLVSFYNNEISEKSEIFDDQFSVERPDGSNFTLKIRSTKLEDSAMYFCASSGQGAVGEQFFGPGTRLTVL.

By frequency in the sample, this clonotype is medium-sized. In DNA form, the CDR3 reads TGCAGTGGTTCTGGGGAGGGCATGGGCTACACCTTC. It translates to CSGSGEGMGYTF. The chain couples TRBV20-1 to TRBJ1-2; no clear D. Germline CDR1 DFQATT, CDR2 SNEGSKA (reference sequence). This CDR3 spans 12 amino acids. V lost 7 bases and J lost 8, with 17 bases in between.

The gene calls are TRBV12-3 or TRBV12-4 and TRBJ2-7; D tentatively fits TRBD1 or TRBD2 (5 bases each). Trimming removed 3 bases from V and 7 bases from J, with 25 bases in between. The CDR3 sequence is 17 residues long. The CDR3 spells CASSLGIGDRATREQYF. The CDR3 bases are TGTGCCAGCAGTTTGGGAATAGGGGACCGAGCTACGAGGGAGCAGTACTTC.

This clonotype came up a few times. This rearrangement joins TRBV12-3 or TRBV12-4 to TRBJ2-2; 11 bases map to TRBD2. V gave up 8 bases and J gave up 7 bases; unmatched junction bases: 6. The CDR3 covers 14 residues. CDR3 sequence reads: CASLSGGANGELFF. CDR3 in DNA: TGTGCCAGCCTTAGCGGGGGGGCAAACGGGGAGCTGTTTTTT.

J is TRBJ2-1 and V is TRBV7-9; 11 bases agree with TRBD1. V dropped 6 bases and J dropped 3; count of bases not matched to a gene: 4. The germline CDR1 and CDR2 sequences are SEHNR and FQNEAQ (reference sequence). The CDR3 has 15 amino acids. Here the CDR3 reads CASRLGTGGYNEQFF. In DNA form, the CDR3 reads TGTGCCAGCAGACTCGGGACAGGGGGCTACAATGAGCAGTTCTTC.

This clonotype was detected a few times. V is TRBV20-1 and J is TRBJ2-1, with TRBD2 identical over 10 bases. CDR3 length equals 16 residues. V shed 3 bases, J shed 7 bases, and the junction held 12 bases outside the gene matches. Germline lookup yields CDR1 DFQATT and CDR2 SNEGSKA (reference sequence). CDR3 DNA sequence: TGCAGTGCTAGTGGGCTAGCGGGGGATAGAGAGAATGAGCAGTTCTTC. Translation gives CSASGLAGDRENEQFF.

CDR3 sequence reads: CSALLGQGNLGNQPQHF. The CDR3 DNA reads TGCAGTGCGCTACTGGGACAGGGTAATTTGGGGAATCAGCCCCAGCATTTT. The genes are TRBV20-1 and TRBJ1-5; 9 bases agree with TRBD1. CDR1 DFQATT and CDR2 SNEGSKA come from the germline V gene (reference sequence). The CDR3 spans 17 residues. V lost 6 bases to trimming and J lost 4 bases; unmatched junction nucleotides: 16.

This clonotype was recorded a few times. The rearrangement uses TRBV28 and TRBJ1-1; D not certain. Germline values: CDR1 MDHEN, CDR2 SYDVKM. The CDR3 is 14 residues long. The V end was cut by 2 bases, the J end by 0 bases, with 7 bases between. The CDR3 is CASSLQGMNTEAFF. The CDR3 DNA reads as TGTGCCAGCAGTTTACAAGGGATGAACACTGAAGCTTTCTTT.

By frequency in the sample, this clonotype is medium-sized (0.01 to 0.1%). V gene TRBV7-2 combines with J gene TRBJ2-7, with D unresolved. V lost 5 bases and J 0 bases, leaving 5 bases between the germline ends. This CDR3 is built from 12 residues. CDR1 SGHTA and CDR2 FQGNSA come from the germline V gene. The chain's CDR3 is CASSLSSYEQYF. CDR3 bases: TGTGCCAGCAGCCTGAGCTCCTACGAGCAGTACTTC.

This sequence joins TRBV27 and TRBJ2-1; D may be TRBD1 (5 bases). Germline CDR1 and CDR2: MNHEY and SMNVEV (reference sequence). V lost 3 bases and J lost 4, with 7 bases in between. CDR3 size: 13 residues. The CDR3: CASSLGQYNEQFF. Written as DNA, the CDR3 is TGTGCCAGCAGTTTGGGGCAGTACAATGAGCAGTTCTTC.

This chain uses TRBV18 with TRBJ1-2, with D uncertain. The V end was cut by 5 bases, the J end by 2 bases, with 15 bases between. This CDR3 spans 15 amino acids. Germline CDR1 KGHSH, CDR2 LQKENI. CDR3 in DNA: TGTGCCAGCTCAGCCCAGTTTCTGAGCAACTATGGCTACACCTTC. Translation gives CASSAQFLSNYGYTF.

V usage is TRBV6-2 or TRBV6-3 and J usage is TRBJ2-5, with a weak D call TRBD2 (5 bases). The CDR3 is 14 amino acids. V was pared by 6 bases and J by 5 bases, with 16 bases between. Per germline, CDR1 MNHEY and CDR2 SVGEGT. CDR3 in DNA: TGTGCCAGCAGCCGTGCACCGGAGGTGGAGACCCAGTACTTC. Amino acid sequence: CASSRAPEVETQYF.

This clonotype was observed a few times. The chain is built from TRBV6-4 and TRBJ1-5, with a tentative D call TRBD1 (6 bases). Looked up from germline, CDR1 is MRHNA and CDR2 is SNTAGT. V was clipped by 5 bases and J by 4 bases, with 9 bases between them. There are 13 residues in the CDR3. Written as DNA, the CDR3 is TGTGCCAGCAGTCAGGGGAGTAATCAGCCCCAGCATTTT. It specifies CASSQGSNQPQHF.

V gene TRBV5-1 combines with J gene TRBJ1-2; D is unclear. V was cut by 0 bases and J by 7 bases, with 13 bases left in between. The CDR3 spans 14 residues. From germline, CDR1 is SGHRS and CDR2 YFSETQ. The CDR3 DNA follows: TGCGCCAGCAGCTTGGTCGGCGTGGAAAGTGGCTACACCTTC. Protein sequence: CASSLVGVESGYTF.

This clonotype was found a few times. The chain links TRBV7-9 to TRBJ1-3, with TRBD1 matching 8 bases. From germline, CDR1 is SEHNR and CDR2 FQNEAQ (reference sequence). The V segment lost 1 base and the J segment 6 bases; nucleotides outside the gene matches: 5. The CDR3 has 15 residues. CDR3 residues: CASSLERTGLNTIYF. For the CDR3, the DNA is TGTGCCAGCAGCTTAGAGCGGACAGGGTTAAACACCATATATTTT.

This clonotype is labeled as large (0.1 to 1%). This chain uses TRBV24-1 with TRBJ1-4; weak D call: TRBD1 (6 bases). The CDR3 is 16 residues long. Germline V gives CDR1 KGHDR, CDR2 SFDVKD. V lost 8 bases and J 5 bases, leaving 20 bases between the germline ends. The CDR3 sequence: CATNMSVRTANEKLFF. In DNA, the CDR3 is TGTGCCACCAACATGTCCGTACGGACAGCGAATGAAAAACTGTTTTTT.

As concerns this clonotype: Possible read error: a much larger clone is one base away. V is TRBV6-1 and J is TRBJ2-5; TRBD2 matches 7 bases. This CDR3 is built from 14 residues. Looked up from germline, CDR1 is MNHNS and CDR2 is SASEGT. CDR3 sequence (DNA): TGTGCCAGCAGTGTAGACGGGGGGAGGGAGACCCAGTGCTTC. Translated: CASSVDGGRETQCF.